This T cell receptor beta chain is drawn from a study of cytomegalovirus exposure and HLA in healthy donors. The data were produced by immunoSEQ multiplex PCR, yet TCRdb's version contains in-frame clones alone and is incomplete. Altogether about 120,000 clones are present, approximately 85% being singletons, with the ten largest covering nearly 5%. V shed 5 bases, J shed 7 bases, and the junction held 4 bases outside the gene matches. Germline CDR1 SGHDN, CDR2 FVKESK. The CDR3 is 12 residues long. This clone has more than one count but fewer than ten. The TCR was taken from a man younger than 35 in good health and CMV-seronegative. The source material was PBMCs. The V call is TRBV14, the J call TRBJ1-2, with 7 bases aligning to TRBD1. Written as DNA, the CDR3 is TGTGCCAGCAGCAAGACAGGGTTTGGCTACACCTTC. It specifies CASSKTGFGYTF.